Listed here are 14 T cell receptor beta chains from one sample, sequenced in a study of blood T cell repertoires in COVID-19. Here immunoSEQ multiplex PCR was the method, and the copy in TCRdb shows in-frame clones only, minus some. Of tens of thousands of clones in the sample, 70% to 90% were seen once. Specimen: peripheral blood. The receptors originated from a woman aged 45-60 years with COVID-19, enrolled during active disease.

On this clone itself: Other nucleotide sequences from this sample produce the same CDR3. The rearrangement links TRBV6-5 to TRBJ2-7; a possible D gene is TRBD2 (7 bases). The CDR3 extends over 14 amino acids. The V end lost 0 bases, the J end lost 4 bases, and 10 bases lay between the germline ends. Germline CDR1 and CDR2: MNHEY and SVGAGI. CDR3 sequence: CASSYSRGGYEQYF. For the CDR3, the DNA is TGTGCCAGCAGTTACTCGAGGGGGGGGTACGAGCAGTACTTC.

The genes are TRBV27 and TRBJ2-3; D not resolved. Germline assignment: CDR1 MNHEY and CDR2 SMNVEV (reference sequence). Between the trimmed V and J ends, which lost 3 bases and 0 bases, there was a span of 13 bases. This CDR3 region has 16 residues. In DNA form, the CDR3 reads TGTGCCAGCAGTTTCGAGCGCCAGTCTAGCACAGATACGCAGTATTTT. This gives the protein CASSFERQSSTDTQYF.

A few counts support this clone. V usage is TRBV5-6 and J usage is TRBJ1-2; D ambiguous. CDR1 SGHDT and CDR2 YYEEEE come from the germline V gene. Between the trimmed V and J ends, which lost 4 bases and 5 bases, there was a span of 9 bases. The CDR3 is 12 residues long. This CDR3 reads CASSRPGYGYTF. CDR3 coding DNA: TGTGCCAGCAGCCGTCCCGGGTATGGCTACACCTTC.

Written as DNA, the CDR3 is TGTGCCAGCTCCGGGTCCTCCCGCTACAATGAGCAGTTCTTC. Protein sequence: CASSGSSRYNEQFF. This sequence joins TRBV18 and TRBJ2-1, with no clear D. Germline-derived CDR1 and CDR2 are KGHSH and LQKENI. The V end was cut by 6 bases, the J end by 3 bases, with 12 bases between. This CDR3 has 14 residues.

The V gene is TRBV18, the J gene TRBJ1-5; possible D gene TRBD1, 6 bases. The CDR3 runs to 17 residues. The germline V gene has CDR1 KGHSH and CDR2 LQKENI. V was shortened by 1 base and J by 7 bases, with 20 bases between the two germline ends. CDR3 protein: CASSPQPLLQGNQPQHF. In nucleotides, the CDR3 is TGTGCCAGCTCACCACAGCCCCTGCTCCAGGGGAACCAGCCCCAGCATTTT.

The chain links TRBV4-1 to TRBJ1-2, with no clear D. This CDR3 is built from 15 residues. The germline CDR1 and CDR2 sequences are MGHRA and YSYEKL. The ends were cut back, 4 bases at V and 4 bases at J, with 16 bases in the middle. CDR3 amino acids: CASSLQPEEGYGYTF. The CDR3 DNA reads TGCGCCAGCAGCCTACAGCCCGAGGAGGGCTATGGCTACACCTTC.

The chain has TRBV5-6 and TRBJ2-7; 10 bases align to TRBD2. With V trimmed by 4 bases and J by 1 base, 5 bases remained unmatched. The CDR3 is 15 amino acids. Germline loops: CDR1 SGHDT, CDR2 YYEEEE. CDR3 residues: CASSPGLALSYEQYF. In DNA form, the CDR3 reads TGTGCCAGCAGCCCGGGACTAGCGCTTTCCTACGAGCAGTACTTC.

The V call is TRBV7-8, the J call TRBJ2-3, with D perhaps matching TRBD2 (6 bases). The germline gives CDR1 SGHVS, CDR2 FQNEAQ. With 6 bases removed from V and 7 bases from J, the gap between germline ends came to 14 bases. The CDR3 sequence is 13 residues long. The CDR3 spells CASSPGTRYTQYF. The CDR3 DNA is TGTGCCAGCAGTCCCGGGACTCGATATACGCAGTATTTT.

This clone was seen a few times. The CDR3 DNA is TGTGCCTGGAGCTCGGGAGGCAATCAGCCCCAGCATTTT. Its translation: CAWSSGGNQPQHF. The V gene is TRBV30, the J gene TRBJ1-5; the D is unclear. Germline V gives CDR1 GTSNPN, CDR2 SVGIG (reference sequence). The V gene lost 3 bases and the J gene lost 2 bases, with 8 bases spanning the gap. The length of the CDR3 is 13 residues.

V usage is TRBV23-1 and J usage is TRBJ2-5, with TRBD2 identical over 7 bases. TRBV23-1 is annotated as an ORF whose role is uncertain. V was clipped by 4 bases and J by 5 bases; unmatched bases: 7. The length of the CDR3 is 14 residues. CDR3 coding DNA: TGCGCCAGCAGTCGGACCGGGGGGAAGGAGACCCAGTACTTC. Its translation is CASSRTGGKETQYF.

The genes are TRBV3-1 (or the pseudogene TRBV3-2) and TRBJ2-7; D is unclear. Between the trimmed V and J ends, which lost 4 bases and 2 bases, there was a span of 12 bases. The germline gives CDR1 LGHDT, CDR2 YNNKEL (reference sequence). The CDR3 runs to 14 residues. The CDR3 DNA reads as TGTGCCAGCAGCCGGGCCCTCACGGCCTACGAGCAGTACTTC. This sequence encodes CASSRALTAYEQYF.

The rearrangement uses TRBV10-1 and TRBJ2-7, with D tentatively TRBD2 (6 bases). The V and J ends lost 6 bases and 11 bases respectively, with 17 bases between them. The V gene's germline CDR1 is WNHNN and CDR2 SYGVQD (reference sequence). This CDR3 is built from 12 residues. The CDR3 DNA reads TGCGCCAGCAGGAGACTAGTACGAGGGGAGTACTTC. This sequence encodes CASRRLVRGEYF.

The V and J genes are TRBV5-1 and TRBJ2-5, with TRBD1 matching over 8 bases. J was trimmed by 5 bases and V by 0 bases; bases with no gene match: 12. The CDR3 consists of 17 residues. Germline V gene lookup returns CDR1 SGHRS and CDR2 YFSETQ. The CDR3 nucleotides are TGCGCCAGCAGCTTGGCCATGGCGCAGGGGGCTGGGGAGACCCAGTACTTC. It translates to CASSLAMAQGAGETQYF.

J is TRBJ1-3 and V is TRBV6-5; D is perhaps TRBD1 (5 bases). CDR1 and CDR2 (germline): MNHEY, SVGAGI. The CDR3 is 14 amino acids. The V end was cut by 6 bases, the J end by 0 bases, with 9 bases between. CDR3 sequence: CASSPGGSGNTIYF. DNA of the CDR3: TGTGCCAGCAGCCCCGGGGGCTCTGGAAACACCATATATTTT.